The subject of this entry is one T cell receptor beta chain. This entry is derived from a study of control samples from healthy donors and cancer patients. Germline V gives CDR1 SGHRS, CDR2 YFSETQ. The V gene end was trimmed by 1 base and the J gene end by 3 bases; junction bases not matched to a gene: 3. The CDR3 is made up of 15 amino acids. The assay was immunoSEQ multiplex PCR, and TCRdb's table has in-frame clones only and misses some. The sample yields about 94,000 clones, roughly nine tenths seen once. Sequenced: blood. The receptor was derived from a woman between 18 and 29 years old in good health. The chain links TRBV5-1 to TRBJ2-3; the match to TRBD2 covers 9 bases. CDR3 sequence reads: CASSLILAGTDTQYF. The CDR3, as DNA: TGCGCCAGCAGCTTGATCCTAGCGGGGACAGATACGCAGTATTTT.